These T cell receptor beta chains were read from a single sample in a study of control samples from healthy donors and cancer patients. The data were produced by immunoSEQ multiplex PCR, yet TCRdb's version contains in-frame clones alone and is incomplete. The table includes just under 75,000 clones, 87% detected once. Sample: blood. The receptors originated from a woman between 50 and 59 years old in good health. Each CDR3 is given with its conserved first and last residue. The D gene is left open where the match is weak. Expanded clones get a size class; other rows say once, few or many, or leave the size out.

abundance,len,j_gene,d_gene,v_gene,CDR3aa,CDR3nt
NA,14,TRBJ2-7,NA,TRBV6-5,CASSFYREAYEQYF,TGTGCCAGCAGTTTCTACAGGGAGGCCTACGAGCAGTACTTC
NA,17,TRBJ2-2,TRBD1,TRBV28,CASNLPGQLTRTGELFF,TGTGCCAGCAACCTACCGGGACAGTTAACCCGAACCGGGGAGCTGTTTTTT
NA,16,TRBJ2-7,NA,TRBV4-2,CASSQVSGRGTYEQYF,TGTGCCAGCAGCCAAGTTTCCGGGAGAGGGACCTACGAGCAGTACTTC
NA,14,TRBJ2-3,NA,TRBV5-5,CASSLEGSTDTQYF,TGTGCCAGCAGCTTGGAGGGAAGCACAGATACGCAGTATTTT
few,15,TRBJ2-2,NA,TRBV9,CASSARSGLGGELFF,TGTGCCAGCAGCGCCCGGTCGGGATTGGGCGGGGAGCTGTTTTTT
NA,15,TRBJ2-5,TRBD2,TRBV20-1,CSASVSSGRFETQYF,TGCAGTGCTAGTGTATCTAGCGGGAGATTTGAGACCCAGTACTTC
NA,12,TRBJ2-2,NA,TRBV10-3,CAIRGDTGELFF,TGTGCCATCAGGGGGGATACCGGGGAGCTGTTTTTT
NA,16,TRBJ2-1,NA,TRBV19,CASSQSGYGRGNEQFF,TGTGCCAGTAGTCAATCCGGGTATGGCCGAGGCAATGAGCAGTTCTTC
NA,12,TRBJ2-3,NA,TRBV27,CASSLGTDTQYF,TGTGCCAGCAGTTTGGGGACAGATACGCAGTATTTT
NA,13,TRBJ2-7,NA,TRBV6-4,CASSEKEWDEQYF,TGTGCCAGCAGTGAAAAAGAATGGGACGAGCAGTACTTC
NA,11,TRBJ2-5,NA,TRBV6-2/TRBV6-3,CASSYHQTQYF,TGTGCCAGCAGTTACCACCAGACCCAGTACTTC
NA,16,TRBJ2-3,TRBD2,TRBV5-6,CASSFTSGRPADTQYF,TGTGCCAGCAGCTTTACTAGCGGGAGGCCGGCAGATACGCAGTATTTT
NA,18,TRBJ2-1,TRBD2,TRBV19,CASSTLPPGLAGGPEQFF,TGTGCCAGTAGTACCCTCCCCCCCGGACTAGCGGGAGGGCCGGAACAGTTCTTC
NA,15,TRBJ2-1,NA,TRBV4-1,CASSRGLSTYNEQFF,TGCGCCAGCAGCCGCGGACTATCAACCTACAATGAGCAGTTCTTC
NA,15,TRBJ2-7,TRBD2,TRBV6-6,CASSGPLAGGYEQYF,TGTGCCAGCAGTGGGCCACTAGCGGGAGGCTACGAGCAGTACTTC
NA,14,TRBJ2-7,NA,TRBV4-1,CASSQADWSYEQYF,TGCGCCAGCAGCCAAGCTGACTGGAGCTACGAGCAGTACTTC
NA,11,TRBJ2-7,NA,TRBV10-3,CAIILRLGQYF,TGTGCCATCATTCTCCGACTAGGACAGTACTTC
NA,11,TRBJ1-2,NA,TRBV28,CASSFRDGYTF,TGTGCCAGCAGTTTCCGGGATGGCTACACCTTC
NA,14,TRBJ2-5,NA,TRBV5-1,CASSLGPGSWSQYF,TGCGCCAGCAGCTTGGGTCCCGGGAGCTGGTCCCAGTACTTC
NA,15,TRBJ1-5,NA,TRBV19,CASRRDGNSNQPQHF,TGTGCCAGTAGGAGGGATGGAAATAGCAATCAGCCCCAGCATTTT
once,13,TRBJ2-5,NA,TRBV6-2/TRBV6-3,CASSYGGGETQYF,TGTGCCAGCAGTTACGGAGGAGGGGAGACCCAGTACTTC
NA,13,TRBJ2-7,NA,TRBV10-2,CASSDSGSYEQYF,TGCGCCAGCAGTGATTCAGGGTCCTACGAGCAGTACTTC
NA,12,TRBJ2-1,NA,TRBV18,CASSPARAEQFF,TGTGCCAGCTCACCAGCGAGAGCGGAGCAGTTCTTC
NA,15,TRBJ1-1,NA,TRBV5-4,CASSPPAQGGTEAFF,TGTGCCAGCAGCCCCCCGGCGCAGGGCGGGACTGAAGCTTTCTTT
NA,12,TRBJ2-1,NA,TRBV12-3/TRBV12-4,CASSFSDNEQFF,TGTGCCAGCAGTTTTTCTGACAATGAGCAGTTCTTC
NA,12,TRBJ1-3,NA,TRBV28,CASTPEGNTIYF,TGTGCCAGCACCCCTGAGGGAAACACCATATATTTT
NA,14,TRBJ1-2,NA,TRBV4-2,CASSQEGTGRGYTF,TGTGCCAGCAGCCAAGAGGGTACAGGGCGAGGCTACACCTTC
NA,13,TRBJ1-1,NA,TRBV5-1,CASSLAGVTEAFF,TGCGCCAGCAGCTTGGCAGGGGTCACTGAAGCTTTCTTT
NA,14,TRBJ2-5,TRBD1,TRBV10-3,CAINQQGARETQYF,TGTGCCATCAATCAACAGGGGGCACGGGAGACCCAGTACTTC
NA,17,TRBJ1-1,TRBD1,TRBV28,CASSLSVTGATNTEAFF,TGTGCCAGCAGTTTATCGGTGACAGGGGCGACGAACACTGAAGCTTTCTTT
NA,18,TRBJ1-5,TRBD1,TRBV23-1,CASSQSGQGVFCNQPQHF,TGCGCCAGCAGTCAATCGGGACAGGGGGTATTTTGCAATCAGCCCCAGCATTTT
NA,16,TRBJ2-3,NA,TRBV27,CASSLGWSSGTDTQYF,TGTGCCAGCAGTTTAGGCTGGTCAAGTGGCACAGATACGCAGTATTTT
NA,14,TRBJ1-5,TRBD1,TRBV28,CASRPQTGAGAQHF,TGTGCCAGCAGACCCCAGACAGGGGCAGGGGCCCAGCATTTT
once,13,TRBJ1-5,NA,TRBV27,CASSFESNQPQHF,TGTGCCAGCAGTTTCGAAAGCAATCAGCCCCAGCATTTT
NA,17,TRBJ2-1,TRBD2,TRBV24-1,CATSDQAGTRTGNEQFF,TGTGCCACCAGTGACCAAGCCGGGACTAGGACGGGCAATGAGCAGTTCTTC
NA,12,TRBJ2-5,NA,TRBV5-1,CASSLQGETQYF,TGCGCCAGCAGCTTGCAGGGGGAGACCCAGTACTTC
NA,15,TRBJ2-1,TRBD2,TRBV5-6,CASSLELAGDREQFF,TGTGCCAGCAGTCTCGAACTAGCGGGAGATCGCGAGCAGTTCTTC
NA,16,TRBJ2-7,NA,TRBV15,CATSRVPLSSSPEQYF,TGTGCCACCAGCAGAGTTCCCCTTAGCTCGTCCCCCGAGCAGTACTTC
NA,13,TRBJ1-1,NA,TRBV7-9,CASSLGGGTPAFF,TGTGCCAGCAGCTTAGGAGGGGGAACCCCAGCTTTCTTT
NA,15,TRBJ2-3,NA,TRBV1,CTSSQGLAGAGTQYF,TGCACCAGCAGCCAAGGTCTAGCGGGAGCGGGTACGCAGTATTTT
NA,16,TRBJ2-6,NA,TRBV5-1,CASSPGLYSGANVLTF,TGCGCCAGCAGCCCGGGCCTTTACTCTGGGGCCAACGTCCTGACTTTC